Sequencing of this T cell receptor beta chain was carried out in a study of OX40 agonist ivuxolimab in advanced cancers. Findings and caveats of the study: Undetermined was the antigen specificity of the expanded peripheral T cells.

About this clone: Antigen specificity is unknown.

Profiling relied on immunoSEQ multiplex PCR, and the TCRdb table lists in-frame clones only, not all of them. This table has 15,000 to 20,000 clones, around 91% appearing once. The V end lost 0 bases, the J end lost 5 bases, and 7 bases lay between the germline ends. The CDR3 runs 12 residues. The germline V gene encodes CDR1 GTSNPN and CDR2 SVGIG (reference sequence). The TCR sequence derives from an adult with an advanced solid tumor such as melanoma, head and neck, liver or kidney cancer. V gene TRBV30 combines with J gene TRBJ1-1; D is unresolved. Sequenced material: CD4+ or CD8+ T cells sorted from blood, taken in a trial of the OX40 agonist ivuxolimab. In DNA, the CDR3 is TGTGCCTGGAGTGTAGGTTGGACTGAAGCTTTCTTT. Its translation is CAWSVGWTEAFF. Full variable domain (outside the CDR3, taken from reference TRBV30 and TRBJ1-1): SQTIHQWPATLVQPVGSPLSLECTVEGTSNPNLYWYRQAAGRGLQLLFYSVGIGQISSEVPQNLSASRPQDRQFILSSKKLLLSDSGFYLCAWSVGWTEAFFGQGTRLTVV.